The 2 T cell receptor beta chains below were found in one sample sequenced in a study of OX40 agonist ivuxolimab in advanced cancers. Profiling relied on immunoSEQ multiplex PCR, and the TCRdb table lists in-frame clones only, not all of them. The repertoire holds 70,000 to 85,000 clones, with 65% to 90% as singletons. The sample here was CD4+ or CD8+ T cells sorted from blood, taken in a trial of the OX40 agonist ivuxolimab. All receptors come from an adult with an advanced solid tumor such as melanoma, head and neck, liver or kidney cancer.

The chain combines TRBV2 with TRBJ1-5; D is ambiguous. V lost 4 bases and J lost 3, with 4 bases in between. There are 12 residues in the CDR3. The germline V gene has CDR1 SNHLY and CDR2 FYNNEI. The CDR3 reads CASSGNNQPQHF. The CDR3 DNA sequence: TGTGCCAGCAGTGGGAACAATCAGCCCCAGCATTTT.

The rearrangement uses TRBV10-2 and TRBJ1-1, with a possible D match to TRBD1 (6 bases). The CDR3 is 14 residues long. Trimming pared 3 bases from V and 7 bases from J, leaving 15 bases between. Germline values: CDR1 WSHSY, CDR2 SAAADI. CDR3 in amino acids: CASSEPGRGFEAFF. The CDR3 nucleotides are TGCGCCAGCAGTGAACCTGGCAGGGGATTTGAAGCTTTCTTT.